This paragraph covers one T cell receptor beta chain sequence. Compared with germline, one end of the junction differs, possibly owing to a read error. The germline CDR1 and CDR2 sequences are SQVTM and ANQGSEA. This CDR3 has 13 amino acids. This sample is part of a study of T cell changes during pregnancy in multiple sclerosis. The repertoire was sequenced with immunoSEQ multiplex PCR; TCRdb's copy has only in-frame clones and lacks some. The repertoire holds 95,000 to 150,000 clones, with over 85% as singletons. The sample was peripheral blood, taken before pregnancy. This TCR was recovered from a female donor with multiple sclerosis, enrolled in a pregnancy study. The V and J genes are TRBV29-1 and TRBJ1-1; 7 positions match TRBD1. This chain's CDR3 is CNVQQGWNTEAFF. The CDR3 coding sequence is TGCAACGTTCAACAGGGGTGGAACACTGAAGCTTTCTTT.